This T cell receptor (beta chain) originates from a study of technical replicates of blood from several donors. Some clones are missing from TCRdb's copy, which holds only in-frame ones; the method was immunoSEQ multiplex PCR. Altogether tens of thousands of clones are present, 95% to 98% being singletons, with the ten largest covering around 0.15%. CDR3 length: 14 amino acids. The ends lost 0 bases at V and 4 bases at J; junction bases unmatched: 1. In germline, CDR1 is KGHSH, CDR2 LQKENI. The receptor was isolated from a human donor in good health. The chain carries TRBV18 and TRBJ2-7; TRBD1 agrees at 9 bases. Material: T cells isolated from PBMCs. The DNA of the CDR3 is TGTGCCAGCTCACCACCGACAGGGGGTTACGAGCAGTACTTC. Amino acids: CASSPPTGGYEQYF.